The entry below gives a single TCR beta chain sequence along with its context. The V segment lost 0 bases and the J segment 9 bases; nucleotides outside the gene matches: 10. CDR3 length: 15 residues. Germline lookup yields CDR1 SGDLS and CDR2 YYNGEE. Primers: 60 Vbeta forward and 13 Jbeta reverse. Original handling: As a later analysis found, there were around 86 million unique TCR beta chains, of which some 9.9 million were shared. The data were produced by immunoSEQ multiplex PCR, yet TCRdb's version contains in-frame clones alone and is incomplete. The V and J calls and the clone size are those of that table, but D and trimming were determined from the DNA. Here the sample table reports under 95,000 clones. These data come from a study of cytomegalovirus exposure and HLA in healthy donors.

The sequenced material came from PBMCs. V is TRBV9 and J is TRBJ2-7; 9 positions agree with TRBD1. The TCR originated in a female donor in good health and CMV-seropositive. The CDR3 nucleotides read TGTGCCAGCAGCGTAGAAGGGACAGGGATTGATTGGCAGTACTTC. It yields the protein CASSVEGTGIDWQYF.